The 13 T cell receptor beta chains below were found in one sample sequenced in a study of post-analysis software for immune sequencing data. Notes on the study in general: Patients carried roughly five TRBV segments more frequently than controls did, and TRBV5-6, TRBV5-1 and TRBV20-1 were among them.

Incorporated into the TCR beta cDNA libraries were unique molecular identifiers, which served to reduce PCR and sequencing biases. TCRdb re-called the PCR reads with MiXCR, one entry per CDR3 protein. The sample yields 700,000 to 800,000 distinct CDR3 sequences, less than 35% seen once. The antigens these receptors bind are not known. The sequencing sample was made of blood. The receptors were sampled from a girl between 5 and 17 years old with multiple sclerosis.

This rearrangement joins TRBV9 to TRBJ2-1; D possibly corresponds to TRBD2 (5 bases). The J call is in doubt because the DNA end fits TRBJ2-7 better. CDR1 and CDR2 (germline): SGDLS, YYNGEE. CDR3 size: 14 residues. CDR3 sequence reads: CASSVGGPYNEQYF. As DNA, the CDR3 is TGTGCCAGCAGCGTAGGCGGGCCCTACAATGAGCAGTACTTC.

The chain uses TRBV28 and TRBJ1-5; no firm D call. The CDR3 extends over 17 amino acids. Germline CDR1 is MDHEN and CDR2 is SYDVKM. V lost 7 bases and J 0 bases, leaving 19 bases between the germline ends. The DNA of the CDR3 is TGTGCCAGCACCCGACCCACGGCAATCTATAGCAATCAGCCCCAGCATTTT. Its translation: CASTRPTAIYSNQPQHF.

This clonotype has only a few counts. CDR3 bases: TGCAGCGTAGATCCCGGGGTGATGAACACTGAAGCTTTCTTT. Encoded protein: CSVDPGVMNTEAFF. This sequence joins TRBV29-1 and TRBJ1-1; no reliable D call. V was clipped by 6 bases and J by 0 bases, with 14 bases between them. The CDR3 sequence is 14 residues long. Germline V gene sequence: CDR1 SQVTM, CDR2 ANQGSEA.

In its sample, this clonotype was seen a few times. This chain uses TRBV27 with TRBJ2-5; 8 nucleotides line up with TRBD1. The J call could be wrong; TRBJ2-7 is a better fit for the DNA end. The germline gives CDR1 MNHEY, CDR2 SMNVEV (reference sequence). The CDR3 runs to 14 residues. The CDR3 DNA reads as TGTGCCAGCAGTTCCCCAGGGGGCAGCGACGAGCAGTACTTC. This codes for CASSSPGGSDEQYF.

The rearrangement uses TRBV10-3 and TRBJ2-3, with 10 bases lining up with TRBD1. This CDR3 is built from 16 residues. Losses at the gene ends were 10 bases for V and 4 bases for J; bases not matched to a gene: 14. The V gene's germline CDR1 is ENHRY and CDR2 SYGVKD. CDR3 DNA: TGTGCCACCCAATGGGGACAGGGGCTAGCTTCAGATACGCAGTATTTT. Translated, it gives CATQWGQGLASDTQYF.

In this sample, this clonotype turned up many times. V gene TRBV3-1 combines with J gene TRBJ2-1, with D maybe TRBD2 (6 bases). Germline V gene data show CDR1 as LGHDT and CDR2 as YNNKEL (reference sequence). Trimming pared 4 bases from V and 8 bases from J, leaving 15 bases between. CDR3 size: 14 residues. Written as DNA, the CDR3 is TGTGCCAGCAGCCTCGTCCTAGCGAGGGATGAGCAGTTCTTC. It translates to CASSLVLARDEQFF.

The chain links TRBV7-6 to TRBJ2-7; maybe TRBD2 (5 bases). The last part of the DNA fits TRBJ2-5 better; the J call may be wrong. Germline CDR1 and CDR2: SGHVS and FNYEAQ. The CDR3 spans 15 residues. As DNA, the CDR3 is TGTGCCAGCAGCCCCGTACTAGTTTACCAAGAGACCCAGTACTTC. As protein: CASSPVLVYQETQYF.

V gene TRBV7-2 combines with J gene TRBJ2-1; the match to TRBD2 covers 7 bases. The V segment lost 6 bases and the J segment 5 bases; nucleotides outside the gene matches: 10. Germline loops: CDR1 SGHTA, CDR2 FQGNSA. This CDR3 has 15 amino acids. This chain's CDR3 is CASSSSGLGNNEQFF. The CDR3 nucleotides read TGTGCCAGCAGTTCCTCCGGACTAGGGAACAATGAGCAGTTCTTC.

This clonotype turned up a few times. The rearrangement uses TRBV7-2 and TRBJ2-7, with 8 bases aligning to TRBD1. Per the germline V gene, CDR1 is SGHTA and CDR2 is FQGNSA. The CDR3 is 15 residues long. With V trimmed by 5 bases and J by 2 bases, 8 bases remained unmatched. This CDR3 reads CASSAGTGTPYEQYF. CDR3 DNA: TGTGCCAGCAGCGCAGGGACAGGAACACCCTACGAGCAGTACTTC.

This clonotype was counted a few times. The CDR3 here is CSVRQRGSTEAFF. CDR3 DNA: TGCAGCGTGCGACAGAGAGGTTCCACTGAAGCTTTCTTT. This rearrangement joins TRBV29-1 to TRBJ1-1, with D tentatively TRBD1 (5 bases). Germline V gives CDR1 SQVTM, CDR2 ANQGSEA. Trimming left V 6 bases short and J 4 bases short, with 15 bases between. The CDR3 contains 13 residues.

CDR3 in DNA: TGCGCCAGCAGCTTAAGTCTAGCTACCTACCCCAATGAGCAGTTCTTC. Translation gives CASSLSLATYPNEQFF. The genes are TRBV5-1 and TRBJ2-1; a possible D gene is TRBD2 (5 bases). Deletions cut 2 bases from V and 6 bases from J, with 18 bases between. The CDR3 extends over 16 amino acids. Germline V gene lookup returns CDR1 SGHRS and CDR2 YFSETQ.

This clonotype turned up a few times. V is TRBV5-6 and J is TRBJ1-2; weak D call: TRBD1 (5 bases). The CDR3 length is 13 residues. CDR1 and CDR2 from the germline V gene are SGHDT and YYEEEE. The V end was cut by 5 bases, the J end by 7 bases, with 15 bases between. The CDR3 nucleotides are TGTGCCAGCAGACCAGGGCGGCCGGGTGGCTACACCTTC. This gives the protein CASRPGRPGGYTF. Using reference TRBV5-6 and TRBJ1-2 for the parts outside the CDR3, the full variable domain is DAGVTQSPTHLIKTRGQQVTLRCSPKSGHDTVSWYQQALGQGPQFIFQYYEEEERQRGNFPDRFSGHQFPNYSSELNVNALLLGDSALYLCASRPGRPGGYTFGSGTRLTVV.

This clonotype has only a few counts. The CDR3 does not close with the conserved phenylalanine or tryptophan, likely indicating a read error. The V gene is TRBV20-1, the J gene TRBJ2-1; tentatively, D is TRBD1 (5 bases). V was trimmed by 6 bases and J by 7 bases, leaving 10 bases between them. The CDR3 runs 11 residues. Germline CDR1 reads DFQATT; CDR2 reads SNEGSKA (reference sequence). CDR3 sequence (DNA): TGCAGTGCGGGGCCTAGTAATGAGCAGTTCTTA. Its protein product is CSAGPSNEQFL.